This T cell receptor (beta chain) was obtained from a study of shared clonotypes between healthy human individuals. Overall study results and limits: Few donors restricted represented genetic and exposure-history diversity.

Measured with immunoSEQ multiplex PCR; TCRdb has only the in-frame clones, and not every one. The data show millions of clones, around 93% seen once. Germline lookup yields CDR1 MNHNY and CDR2 SVGAGI (reference sequence). CDR3 length equals 14 residues. V lost 6 bases to trimming and J lost 7 bases, with 18 bases between them. About this clone itself: The antigen remains undetermined.

As defined, naive CD8 cells were CD45RO-negative and positively selected for CCR7, with terminally differentiated effector memory CD45RA+ cells excluded. Donors were healthy HIV-negative adults without recently reported acute infections or vaccinations. The chain recombines TRBV6-6 with TRBJ1-1; the D gene is possibly TRBD1 (6 bases). The receptor's source is a man younger than 35 in good health. Some clones in this sample may be carry-over from other donors' samples. Sequenced input: naive CD8+ T cells from PBMCs. CDR3 residues: CASRSSVGGHEAFF. As DNA, the CDR3 is TGTGCCAGCAGGTCCAGCGTAGGGGGACATGAAGCTTTCTTT.